A single T cell receptor beta chain is shown here with its context. Its target is not known. A read error may explain this, as a much larger clone is one base away. This specimen belongs to a study of blood T cells in healthy people across ages. General study results and limits: When set beside aged donors, long-lived donors presented more naive CD4+ cells and higher diversity. Among T cells, TCR beta diversity per million cells dropped roughly linearly as age rose.

With a J-beta primer mix and a sample-barcoded 5' primer, a second PCR ran about 7 to 12 cycles. TCRdb redid the calling of the 5' RACE reads with MiXCR, one entry per CDR3 protein. The table has 850,000 to 1,000,000 distinct CDR3 sequences, roughly half seen once. The authors drew about 10 milliliters of peripheral blood from each donor. Total RNA was isolated from each sample in quantities of at least 5.5 micrograms. V shed 3 bases and J shed 0 bases, with 12 bases lying between them. The germline V gene has CDR1 LGHDT and CDR2 YNNKEL (reference sequence). This CDR3 has 16 residues. The clonotype comes from a woman aged 60 to 75 in good health. The chain uses TRBV3-1 and TRBJ2-1; D gene unclear. Sequencing was carried out using blood. CDR3 DNA: TGTGCCAGCAGCCACGCCCCGGGTGGCTCCTACAATGAGCAGTTCTTC. This sequence encodes CASSHAPGGSYNEQFF.